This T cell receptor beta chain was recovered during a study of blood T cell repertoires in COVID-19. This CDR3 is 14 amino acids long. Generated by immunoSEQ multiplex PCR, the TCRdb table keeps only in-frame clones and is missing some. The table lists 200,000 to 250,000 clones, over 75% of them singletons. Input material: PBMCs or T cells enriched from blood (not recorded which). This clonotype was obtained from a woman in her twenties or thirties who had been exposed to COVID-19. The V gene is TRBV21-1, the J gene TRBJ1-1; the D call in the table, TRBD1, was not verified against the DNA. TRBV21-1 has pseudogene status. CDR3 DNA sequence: TGTGCCACCTACCGGGACAGGGGGCGGACTGAAGCTTTCTTT. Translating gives CATYRDRGRTEAFF.